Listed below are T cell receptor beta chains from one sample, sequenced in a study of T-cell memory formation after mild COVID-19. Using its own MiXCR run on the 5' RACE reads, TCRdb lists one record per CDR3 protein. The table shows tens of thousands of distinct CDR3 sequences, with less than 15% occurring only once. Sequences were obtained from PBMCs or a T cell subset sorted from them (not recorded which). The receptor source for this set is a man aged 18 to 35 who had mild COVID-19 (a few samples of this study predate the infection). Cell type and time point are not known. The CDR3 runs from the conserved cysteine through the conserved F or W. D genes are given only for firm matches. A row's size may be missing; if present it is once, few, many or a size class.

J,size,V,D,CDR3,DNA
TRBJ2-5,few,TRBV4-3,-,CASSQGYQETQYF,TGCGCCAGCAGCCAAGGGTACCAAGAGACCCAGTACTTC
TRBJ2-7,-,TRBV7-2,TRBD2,CASSLEPGGFEQYF,TGTGCCAGCAGCTTAGAACCGGGGGGTTTCGAGCAGTACTTC
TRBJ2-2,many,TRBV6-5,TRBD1,CASSYRDRGRGELFF,TGTGCCAGCAGTTATCGGGACAGGGGTCGCGGGGAGCTGTTTTTT
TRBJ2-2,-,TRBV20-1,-,CSARAGQVELFF,TGCAGTGCTAGGGCGGGGCAAGTGGAGCTGTTTTTT
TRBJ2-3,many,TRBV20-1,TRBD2,CSAPRRGAGTDTQYF,TGCAGTGCTCCCCGGCGGGGGGCCGGCACAGATACGCAGTATTTT
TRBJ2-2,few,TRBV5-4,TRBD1,CASSSMISDRGRTGELFF,TGTGCCAGCAGCTCAATGATTTCGGACAGGGGGCGAACCGGGGAGCTGTTTTTT
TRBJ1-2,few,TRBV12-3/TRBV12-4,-,CASSGGYYGYTF,TGTGCCAGCAGTGGGGGTTATTATGGCTACACCTTC
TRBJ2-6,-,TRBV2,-,CASSEVSSSGANVLTF,TGTGCCAGCAGTGAGGTCAGCAGCTCTGGGGCCAACGTCCTGACTTTC
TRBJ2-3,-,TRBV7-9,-,CASSLVAGTNGPDTQYF,TGTGCCAGCAGCCTGGTTGCGGGGACCAACGGACCAGATACGCAGTATTTT
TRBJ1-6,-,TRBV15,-,CATSRSGNSPLHF,TGTGCCACCAGCAGATCAGGGAATTCACCCCTCCACTTT
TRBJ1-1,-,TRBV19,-,CASSTIYLGTEAFF,TGTGCCAGTAGCACCATATACCTGGGGACTGAAGCTTTCTTT
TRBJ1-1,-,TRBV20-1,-,CSAKGGETEAFF,TGCAGTGCTAAAGGGGGGGAGACTGAAGCTTTCTTT
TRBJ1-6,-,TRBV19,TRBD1,CASGQGGNSPLHF,TGTGCCAGCGGACAGGGCGGGAATTCACCCCTCCACTTT
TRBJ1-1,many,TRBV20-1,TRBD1,CSAWTGNTEAFF,TGCAGTGCTTGGACAGGGAACACTGAAGCTTTCTTT
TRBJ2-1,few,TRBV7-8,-,CASSFGTPLYNEQFF,TGTGCCAGCAGCTTCGGGACTCCCCTCTACAATGAGCAGTTCTTC
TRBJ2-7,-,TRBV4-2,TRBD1,CASSPYGEGQGVEQYF,TGTGCCAGCAGCCCTTATGGGGAGGGACAGGGAGTGGAGCAGTACTTC
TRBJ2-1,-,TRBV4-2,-,CASSQPGEEQFF,TGTGCCAGCAGCCAACCGGGAGAGGAGCAGTTCTTC
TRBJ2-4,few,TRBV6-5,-,CASSYNRVGIQYF,TGTGCCAGCAGTTACAACAGGGTGGGCATTCAGTACTTC
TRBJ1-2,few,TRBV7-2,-,CASSPQTYGYTF,TGTGCCAGCAGCCCCCAGACTTATGGCTACACCTTC
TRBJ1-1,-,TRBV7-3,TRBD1,CASSSFGQGEAFF,TGTGCCAGCAGCTCCTTCGGACAGGGGGAAGCTTTCTTT
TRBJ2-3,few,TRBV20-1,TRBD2,CSARDERGGKDTQYF,TGCAGTGCTAGAGATGAGCGGGGGGGCAAAGATACGCAGTATTTT
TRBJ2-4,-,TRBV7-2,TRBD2,CASSLGGNIQYF,TGTGCCAGCAGCTTGGGAGGGAACATTCAGTACTTC
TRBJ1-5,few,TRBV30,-,CAWTSTGITWNQPQHF,TGTGCCTGGACTTCAACCGGGATCACGTGGAATCAGCCCCAGCATTTT
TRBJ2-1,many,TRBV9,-,CASRGVGAEYNEQFF,TGTGCCAGCAGGGGTGTAGGGGCGGAATACAATGAGCAGTTCTTC
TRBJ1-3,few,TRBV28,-,CASSFPGNTIYF,TGTGCCAGCAGCTTTCCAGGAAACACCATATATTTT
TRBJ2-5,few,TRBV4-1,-,CASSFEPTDAQETQYF,TGCGCCAGCAGCTTCGAACCGACCGACGCACAAGAGACCCAGTACTTC
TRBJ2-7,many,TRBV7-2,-,CASSPQYEQYF,TGTGCCAGCAGCCCACAGTACGAGCAGTACTTC
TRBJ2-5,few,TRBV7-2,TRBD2,CASSYDTVGTTLAGTQYF,TGTGCCAGCAGCTATGACACGGTTGGGACTACCCTTGCTGGCACCCAGTACTTC
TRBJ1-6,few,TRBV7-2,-,CASSNRVGDSPLHF,TGTGCCAGCAGTAACAGGGTTGGAGATTCACCCCTCCACTTT
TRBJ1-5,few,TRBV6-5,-,CASSYSALEAQPQHF,TGTGCCAGCAGTTACTCTGCCTTAGAGGCTCAGCCCCAGCATTTT
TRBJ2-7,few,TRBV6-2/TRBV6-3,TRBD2,CASSYSGGALEQYF,TGTGCCAGCAGTTACAGCGGGGGGGCCCTCGAGCAGTACTTC
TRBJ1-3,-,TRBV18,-,CASSPRRDGNTIYF,TGTGCCAGCTCACCACGCAGGGACGGAAACACCATATATTTT
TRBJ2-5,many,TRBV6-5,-,CASSQSRETQYF,TGTGCCAGCAGTCAGAGTAGGGAGACCCAGTACTTC
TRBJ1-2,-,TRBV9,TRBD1,CASSVDPQGPRPGYTF,TGTGCCAGCAGCGTAGACCCACAGGGGCCTCGACCTGGCTACACCTTC
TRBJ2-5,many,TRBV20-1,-,CSAFRGGEGQYF,TGCAGTGCGTTTAGGGGAGGAGAGGGCCAGTACTTC
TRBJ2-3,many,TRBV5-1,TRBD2,CASRSSSGLSTDTQYF,TGCGCCAGCAGGAGCTCTAGCGGGCTCAGCACAGATACGCAGTATTTT
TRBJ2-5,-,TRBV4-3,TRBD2,CASSRSTASGGETQYF,TGCGCCAGCAGCCGGTCAACGGCTAGCGGGGGTGAGACCCAGTACTTC
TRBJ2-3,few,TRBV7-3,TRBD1,CASSKWTGQGADTQYF,TGTGCCAGCAGCAAATGGACTGGACAGGGGGCAGATACGCAGTATTTT
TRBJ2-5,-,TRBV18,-,CASSPGDRRGTQYF,TGTGCCAGCTCACCAGGGGATCGGCGGGGGACCCAGTACTTC
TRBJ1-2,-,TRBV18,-,CASSPPSQGLFGYTF,TGTGCCAGCTCACCACCTTCGCAGGGGTTGTTTGGCTACACCTTC
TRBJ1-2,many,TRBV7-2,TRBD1,CASSWPPGQGRGYTF,TGTGCCAGCAGCTGGCCGCCGGGACAGGGCCGCGGCTACACCTTC
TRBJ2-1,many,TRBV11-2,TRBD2,CASSPGLADYNEQFF,TGTGCCAGCAGCCCGGGACTAGCGGATTACAATGAGCAGTTCTTC
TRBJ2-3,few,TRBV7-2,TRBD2,CASSLVASGGDDTQYF,TGTGCCAGCAGCTTAGTGGCTAGCGGGGGGGATGATACGCAGTATTTT
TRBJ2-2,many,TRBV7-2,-,CASSSLPGTAGELFF,TGTGCCAGCAGCTCTCTCCCAGGAACCGCCGGGGAGCTGTTTTTT
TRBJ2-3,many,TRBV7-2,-,CASSLGQADTQYF,TGTGCCAGCAGCTTAGGACAGGCAGATACGCAGTATTTT
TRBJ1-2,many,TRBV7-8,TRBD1,CASSSGDRASYGYTF,TGTGCCAGCAGCTCAGGGGACAGGGCTAGTTACGGCTACACCTTC
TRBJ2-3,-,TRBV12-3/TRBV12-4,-,CASNYGVTDTQYF,TGTGCCAGCAATTACGGGGTCACAGATACGCAGTATTTT
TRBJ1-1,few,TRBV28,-,CASTLGRILNTEAFF,TGTGCCAGCACCCTTGGACGGATTTTGAACACTGAAGCTTTCTTT
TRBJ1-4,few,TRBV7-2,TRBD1,CASSSRSGTGSEKLFF,TGTGCCAGCAGCTCGCGTTCCGGGACAGGATCCGAAAAACTGTTTTTT
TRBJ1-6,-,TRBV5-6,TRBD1,CASSFPGGDSPLHF,TGTGCCAGCAGCTTCCCAGGGGGCGATTCACCCCTCCACTTT
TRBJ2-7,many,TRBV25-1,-,CASSEYDQGVHYEQYF,TGTGCCAGCAGTGAATATGATCAGGGAGTCCACTACGAGCAGTACTTC
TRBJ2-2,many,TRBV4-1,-,CASSQLQGTGELFF,TGCGCCAGCAGCCAATTACAGGGAACCGGGGAGCTGTTTTTT
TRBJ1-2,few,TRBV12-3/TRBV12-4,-,CASSAGRLANYGYTF,TGTGCCAGCAGTGCGGGACGTCTAGCTAACTATGGCTACACCTTC
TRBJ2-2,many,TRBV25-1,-,CASSPTGPGELFF,TGTGCCAGCAGTCCCACCGGGCCCGGGGAGCTGTTTTTT
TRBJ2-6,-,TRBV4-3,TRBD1,CASSQDLTGAGANVLTF,TGCGCCAGCAGCCAAGATTTGACAGGGGCTGGGGCCAACGTCCTGACTTTC
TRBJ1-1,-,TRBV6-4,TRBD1,CASSESTGTGGGRAFF,TGTGCCAGCAGTGAGAGCACCGGGACAGGGGGCGGGAGAGCTTTCTTT
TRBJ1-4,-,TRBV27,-,CDSLNAVWVREKLFF,TGTGACAGCCTAAATGCCGTTTGGGTCCGGGAAAAACTGTTTTTT
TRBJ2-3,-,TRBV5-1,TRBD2,CASSAGLAETQYF,TGCGCCAGCAGCGCGGGACTAGCAGAGACGCAGTATTTT
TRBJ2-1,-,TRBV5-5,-,CASSRDSHNEQFF,TGTGCCAGCAGCCGGGACTCCCACAATGAGCAGTTCTTC
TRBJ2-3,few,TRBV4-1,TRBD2,CASSQDRLRVEGGGTDTQYF,TGCGCCAGCAGCCAAGATCGTCTCAGGGTGGAAGGCGGGGGGACAGATACGCAGTATTTT